This TCR beta chain was identified during a study of T cell responses to AZD1222 COVID-19 vaccine. Study-level results: Spike-specific TCR breadth and depth both grew after two AZD1222 doses.

A few counts support this clone. Its antigen is currently unknown. The method was immunoSEQ multiplex PCR; TCRdb's version includes in-frame clones alone and lacks a portion of them. The repertoire has under 200,000 clones, approximately 88% of them found once; the top ten carry around 1%. The CDR3 consists of 15 residues. Germline values: CDR1 ENHRY, CDR2 SYGVKD. Trimming removed 4 bases from V and 7 bases from J, with 20 bases in between. This sequence joins TRBV10-3 and TRBJ2-7; D possibly corresponds to TRBD2 (7 bases). The starting material was peripheral blood, obtained 28 days after the second AZD1222 dose. This receptor was identified in an adult who received the AZD1222 COVID-19 vaccine. The CDR3: CAISGPRGGAGEQYF. The CDR3, as DNA: TGTGCCATCAGTGGCCCGAGGGGGGGCGCCGGGGAGCAGTACTTC.